The 29 T cell receptor beta chains presented below share a single source sample, sequenced in a study of early T cells in non-severe SARS-CoV-2 infection. TCRdb re-called the 5' RACE reads through MiXCR, storing one row per CDR3 protein. The sample has some 38,000 distinct CDR3 sequences, less than 5% seen once. Sequencing was carried out using whole blood. These receptor sequences come from an adult who was a healthcare worker with PCR-confirmed SARS-CoV-2 infection or an uninfected control (not recorded which).

This clonotype has ten or more counts. The rearrangement uses TRBV28 and TRBJ2-2, with no clear D. Trimming shortened V by 6 bases and J by 2 bases, and 13 bases separated the two germline ends. Germline V gene data show CDR1 as MDHEN and CDR2 as SYDVKM. CDR3 length: 15 amino acids. CDR3 residues: CASSPPIGNTGELFF. In DNA form, the CDR3 reads TGTGCCAGCAGCCCCCCCATCGGAAACACCGGGGAGCTGTTTTTT.

The chain carries TRBV6-2 or TRBV6-3 and TRBJ2-7, with D perhaps given as TRBD1 or TRBD2 (7 bases each). Germline V gene lookup returns CDR1 MNHEY and CDR2 SVGEGT. The CDR3 totals 14 residues. The ends were cut back, 7 bases at V and 2 bases at J, with 15 bases in the middle. CDR3 protein: CASIRDSGAYEQYV. CDR3 coding DNA: TGTGCCAGCATCCGGGACAGCGGGGCCTACGAGCAGTACGTC.

This clonotype occurred many times. This chain connects TRBV18 to TRBJ2-7, with 8 nucleotides matching TRBD1. V dropped 6 bases and J dropped 4; count of bases not matched to a gene: 5. CDR1 is KGHSH, CDR2 LQKENI, per germline. CDR3 length equals 13 residues. This CDR3 is CASSPTGGYEQYV. The CDR3 DNA is TGTGCCAGCTCCCCTACAGGGGGGTACGAGCAGTACGTC.

This clonotype has ten or more counts. This chain links TRBV7-9 with TRBJ2-5; tentatively, D is TRBD2 (6 bases). V lost 2 bases and J lost 2, with 12 bases in between. Germline CDR1 and CDR2: SEHNR and FQNEAQ (reference sequence). The CDR3 consists of 15 residues. The CDR3 loop is CASSLILAEQETQYF. In nucleotides, the CDR3 is TGTGCCAGCAGCTTAATCTTAGCGGAGCAAGAGACCCAGTACTTC.

This clonotype showed up many times. The rearrangement links TRBV29-1 to TRBJ2-2; 14 bases match TRBD2. The CDR3 length is 17 residues. CDR1 is SQVTM and CDR2 is ANQGSEA in the germline V gene. V was pared by 7 bases and J by 4 bases, with 11 bases of the junction left unmatched. CDR3 in amino acids: CSAPPGLAGVGTGELFF. CDR3 DNA sequence: TGCAGCGCCCCACCGGGACTAGCGGGAGTCGGCACCGGGGAGCTGTTTTTT.

This clonotype occurred many times. The rearrangement uses TRBV7-9 and TRBJ2-3; 14 nucleotides match TRBD2. Trimming took 6 bases from V and 6 from J; bases not matched to a gene: 14. The CDR3 is 18 residues long. Germline V gives CDR1 SEHNR, CDR2 FQNEAQ (reference sequence). CDR3 loop: CASRTPGLAGVGMDTQYF. The CDR3 bases are TGTGCCAGCAGGACACCGGGACTAGCGGGAGTCGGTATGGATACGCAGTATTTT.

This clonotype occurred a few times. J is TRBJ2-1 and V is TRBV20-1, with 11 bases lining up with TRBD2. With V trimmed by 6 bases and J by 6 bases, 7 bases remained unmatched. There are 14 residues in the CDR3. Germline CDR1 and CDR2: DFQATT and SNEGSKA (reference sequence). CDR3 protein: CSASGLAGLNEQFF. CDR3 bases: TGCAGTGCGAGCGGACTAGCGGGCCTCAATGAGCAGTTCTTC.

Many counts were recorded for this clonotype. This chain joins TRBV5-1 and TRBJ2-3; D uncertain. The CDR3 runs 12 residues. Germline assignment: CDR1 SGHRS and CDR2 YFSETQ. Trimming pared 1 base from V and 5 bases from J, leaving 5 bases between. CDR3 nucleotides: TGCGCCAGCAGCTTGTCCCAAGATACGCAGTATTTT. Protein: CASSLSQDTQYF.

This chain connects TRBV28 to TRBJ2-7; TRBD1 aligns across 7 bases. Germline loops: CDR1 MDHEN, CDR2 SYDVKM. The CDR3 consists of 15 residues. Trimming at V came to 3 bases and at J to 0 bases, leaving 5 bases not matched to a gene. The DNA of the CDR3 is TGTGCCAGCAGTTTGACTGGGACAGACTCCTACGAGCAGTACTTC. Protein sequence: CASSLTGTDSYEQYF.

This clonotype showed up many times. The J gene is TRBJ2-3, the V gene TRBV20-1, with TRBD2 identical over 11 bases. V was clipped by 1 base and J by 6 bases; unmatched bases: 9. The CDR3 has 16 residues. Looked up from germline, CDR1 is DFQATT and CDR2 is SNEGSKA (reference sequence). This chain's CDR3 is CSARGDLLAGVDTQYF. For the CDR3, the DNA is TGCAGTGCTAGAGGGGACTTACTAGCGGGAGTGGATACGCAGTATTTT.

This clonotype has at least ten counts. This sequence joins TRBV29-1 and TRBJ1-1, with a tentative D call TRBD1 (6 bases). Germline lookup yields CDR1 SQVTM and CDR2 ANQGSEA. This CDR3 has 13 amino acids. Trimming took off 4 bases at V and 1 base at J, with 10 bases between the two ends. The CDR3 nucleotides are TGCAGCGTTGTTTGGGGGGCGAACACTGAAGCTTTCTTT. It specifies CSVVWGANTEAFF.

This clonotype was seen ten or more times. V usage is TRBV20-1 and J usage is TRBJ2-7; D may be TRBD1 (5 bases). The germline V gene has CDR1 DFQATT and CDR2 SNEGSKA (reference sequence). The CDR3 is made up of 14 amino acids. Trimming removed 2 bases at V and 3 bases at J, with 14 bases between. This CDR3 is CSARPQGSLYEQYF. The DNA of the CDR3 is TGCAGTGCTAGACCGCAGGGTTCCCTCTACGAGCAGTACTTC.

The rearrangement joins TRBV27 to TRBJ1-4; tentative D call: TRBD1 (5 bases). The CDR3 covers 15 residues. Per the germline V gene, CDR1 is MNHEY and CDR2 is SMNVEV (reference sequence). Between the trimmed V and J ends, which lost 6 bases and 6 bases, there was a span of 17 bases. CDR3 loop: CASRPGAGGDEKLFF. The CDR3 bases are TGTGCCAGCAGGCCCGGGGCAGGAGGGGATGAAAAACTGTTTTTT.

This clonotype was detected ten times or more. V usage is TRBV14 and J usage is TRBJ2-1; D gene ambiguous. The germline gives CDR1 SGHDN, CDR2 FVKESK. The germline V and J ends were trimmed by 0 bases and 6 bases, with 18 bases remaining between them. CDR3 length: 17 amino acids. Here the CDR3 reads CASSQDVLGPWSNEQFF. Written as DNA, the CDR3 is TGTGCCAGCAGCCAAGATGTTTTAGGGCCTTGGTCCAATGAGCAGTTCTTC.

In its sample, this clonotype was seen many times. This chain uses TRBV29-1 with TRBJ2-1, with D perhaps TRBD1 (5 bases). CDR3 length: 14 residues. The V gene's germline CDR1 is SQVTM and CDR2 ANQGSEA. V lost 3 bases to trimming and J lost 1 base, with 10 bases between them. This chain's CDR3 is CSVDRQGSYNEQFF. CDR3 DNA sequence: TGCAGCGTTGATAGGCAGGGATCCTACAATGAGCAGTTCTTC.

The J gene is TRBJ2-7, the V gene TRBV6-5, with 9 bases aligning to TRBD1. J gave up 0 bases and V 0 bases, and 0 bases lay outside the gene matches. The CDR3 loop spans 15 amino acids. CDR1 is MNHEY, CDR2 SVGAGI, per germline. The CDR3 reads CASSYSTGGSYEQYF. The CDR3 region has the DNA TGTGCCAGCAGTTACTCGACAGGGGGCTCCTACGAGCAGTACTTC.

This clonotype was counted many times. This chain uses TRBV11-3 with TRBJ2-3; 7 bases are shared with TRBD2. The CDR3 extends over 21 amino acids. Germline lookup yields CDR1 SGHNT and CDR2 YENEEA. After removal of 2 bases from V and 2 bases from J, the junction contained 22 bases not matched to a gene. CDR3 protein: CASSLPWWERDPTKYTDTQYF. CDR3 nucleotide sequence: TGTGCCAGCAGCTTACCATGGTGGGAGCGGGACCCGACTAAATACACAGATACGCAGTATTTT. The variable domain in full, with the rest retrieved from reference TRBV11-3 and TRBJ2-3, is EAGVVQSPRYKIIEKKQPVAFWCNPISGHNTLYWYLQNLGQGPELLIRYENEEAVDDSQLPKDRFSAERLKGVDSTLKIQPAELGDSAVYLCASSLPWWERDPTKYTDTQYFGPGTRLTVL.

This clonotype appeared a few times. This chain joins TRBV12-3 or TRBV12-4 and TRBJ2-3; D remains unclear. Trimming pared 9 bases from V and 1 base from J, leaving 23 bases between. The CDR3 consists of 17 residues. The CDR3 nucleotides are TGTGCCAGTTCCGGATACCGTGCAGTAGTCGGCACAGATACGCAGTATTTT. It is translated as CASSGYRAVVGTDTQYF.

This clonotype was detected ten times or more. This CDR3 is CASSQGLDTQYF. The DNA of the CDR3 is TGTGCCAGCAGCCAGGGACTGGATACGCAGTATTTT. The V and J genes are TRBV9 and TRBJ2-3; D is possibly TRBD2 (6 bases). V dropped 4 bases and J dropped 6 bases, with 9 bases sitting between them. In germline, CDR1 is SGDLS, CDR2 YYNGEE. The CDR3 has 12 residues.

Ten or more counts support this clonotype. This sequence joins TRBV29-1 and TRBJ1-2; 8 bases are shared with TRBD1. CDR3 length equals 13 residues. CDR1 and CDR2 from the germline V gene are SQVTM and ANQGSEA. The J segment lost 0 bases and the V segment lost 6 bases, leaving 3 bases of the junction unmatched. CDR3 sequence reads: CSVATGANYGYTF. CDR3 DNA sequence: TGCAGCGTGGCGACAGGGGCTAACTATGGCTACACCTTC.

This clonotype was seen at least ten times. The chain employs TRBV6-5 and TRBJ1-1, with D uncertain. The CDR3 has 17 residues. Germline V gene lookup returns CDR1 MNHEY and CDR2 SVGAGI. V lost 5 bases and J 4 bases, leaving 23 bases between the germline ends. This CDR3 is CASSRIPPTADGTEAFF. In nucleotides, the CDR3 is TGTGCCAGCAGTCGTATTCCTCCGACCGCGGACGGCACTGAAGCTTTCTTT.

This clonotype is categorized as medium-sized (0.01 to 0.1%). An end of the junction differs from the germline gene, which may be a read error. V is TRBV7-7 and J is TRBJ2-5; D is perhaps TRBD2 (5 bases). The CDR3 loop spans 13 amino acids. Germline values: CDR1 SSHAT, CDR2 FNYEAQ (reference sequence). The CDR3 sequence is CASSFRGQETQYF. CDR3 sequence (DNA): TGTGCTAGCAGCTTTCGGGGCCAAGAGACCCAGTACTTC.

This clonotype was found many times. V is TRBV7-2 and J is TRBJ1-5, with unresolved D. The V and J ends lost 0 bases and 3 bases respectively, with 3 bases between them. The CDR3 has 13 residues. Germline V gene lookup returns CDR1 SGHTA and CDR2 FQGNSA. The CDR3 DNA sequence: TGTGCCAGCAGCTTAGCCCCCAATCAGCCCCAGCATTTT. This gives the protein CASSLAPNQPQHF.

This clonotype showed up many times. This chain links TRBV4-3 with TRBJ2-6; D unresolved. This CDR3 has 16 amino acids. V shed 0 bases and J shed 1 base, with 7 bases lying between them. CDR1 is LGHNA and CDR2 is YSLEER in the germline V gene. This CDR3 reads CASSQDLGSGANVLTF. DNA for the CDR3: TGCGCCAGCAGCCAAGATCTAGGGTCTGGGGCCAACGTCCTGACTTTC.

There are many counts of this clonotype. The V and J genes are TRBV7-9 and TRBJ1-2, with a tentative D call TRBD1 (6 bases). V was shortened by 6 bases and J by 8 bases, with 13 bases between the two germline ends. In germline, CDR1 is SEHNR, CDR2 FQNEAQ (reference sequence). The CDR3 runs 12 residues. The CDR3 coding sequence is TGTGCCAGCAGGCCTGACAGGTACGGCTACACCTTC. This encodes CASRPDRYGYTF.

This clonotype was recorded many times. The chain carries TRBV9 and TRBJ2-2; 11 bases map to TRBD2. This CDR3 has 16 amino acids. CDR1 and CDR2 (germline): SGDLS, YYNGEE. V dropped 4 bases and J dropped 0; count of bases not matched to a gene: 2. CDR3: CASSLAGGSNTGELFF. The CDR3 DNA reads TGTGCCAGCAGCCTAGCGGGAGGATCGAACACCGGGGAGCTGTTTTTT. Looking up the rest from reference TRBV9 and TRBJ2-2 gives the full variable domain: DSGVTQTPKHLITATGQRVTLRCSPRSGDLSVYWYQQSLDQGLQFLIQYYNGEERAKGNILERFSAQQFPDLHSELNLSSLELGDSALYFCASSLAGGSNTGELFFGEGSRLTVL.

This clonotype was observed at least ten times. The chain carries TRBV5-1 and TRBJ2-3, with a weak D call TRBD1 (5 bases). This CDR3 comprises 16 residues. The germline V and J ends were trimmed by 0 bases and 3 bases, with 14 bases remaining between them. CDR1 and CDR2 (germline): SGHRS, YFSETQ. The CDR3 reads CASSLVQGTDTDTQYF. In nucleotides, the CDR3 is TGCGCCAGCAGCTTGGTCCAGGGAACAGATACAGATACGCAGTATTTT.

This clonotype was counted many times. This chain links TRBV20-1 with TRBJ2-7, with 9 bases aligning to TRBD2. Trimming removed 4 bases from V and 6 bases from J; junction bases left unmatched: 10. This CDR3 comprises 14 residues. Germline V CDR1 and CDR2: DFQATT, SNEGSKA (reference sequence). Written as DNA, the CDR3 is TGCAGTGCTACCTTGGGTAGCGGGAGTGGCGAGCAGTACTTC. This gives the protein CSATLGSGSGEQYF.

This clonotype appeared many times. The chain couples TRBV28 to TRBJ2-2, with D unclear. CDR3 length equals 15 residues. Germline assignment: CDR1 MDHEN and CDR2 SYDVKM. Trimming cost V 3 bases and J 1 base, with 9 bases left between them. The CDR3 loop is CASSFNKMNTGELFF. The CDR3 DNA sequence: TGTGCCAGCAGTTTCAACAAGATGAACACCGGGGAGCTGTTTTTT.